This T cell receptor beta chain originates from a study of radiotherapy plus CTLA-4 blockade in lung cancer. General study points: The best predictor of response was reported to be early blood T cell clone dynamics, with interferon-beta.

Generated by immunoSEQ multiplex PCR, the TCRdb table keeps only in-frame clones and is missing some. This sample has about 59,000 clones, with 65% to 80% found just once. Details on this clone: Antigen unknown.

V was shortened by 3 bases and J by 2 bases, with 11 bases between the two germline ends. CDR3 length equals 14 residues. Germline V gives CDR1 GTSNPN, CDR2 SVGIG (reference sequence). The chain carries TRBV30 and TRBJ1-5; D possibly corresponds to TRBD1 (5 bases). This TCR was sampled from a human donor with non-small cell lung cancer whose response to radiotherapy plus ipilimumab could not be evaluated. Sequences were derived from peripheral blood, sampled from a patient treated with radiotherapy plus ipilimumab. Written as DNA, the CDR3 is TGTGCCTGGAGCGGGGGACGGGGCAATCAGCCCCAGCATTTT. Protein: CAWSGGRGNQPQHF.